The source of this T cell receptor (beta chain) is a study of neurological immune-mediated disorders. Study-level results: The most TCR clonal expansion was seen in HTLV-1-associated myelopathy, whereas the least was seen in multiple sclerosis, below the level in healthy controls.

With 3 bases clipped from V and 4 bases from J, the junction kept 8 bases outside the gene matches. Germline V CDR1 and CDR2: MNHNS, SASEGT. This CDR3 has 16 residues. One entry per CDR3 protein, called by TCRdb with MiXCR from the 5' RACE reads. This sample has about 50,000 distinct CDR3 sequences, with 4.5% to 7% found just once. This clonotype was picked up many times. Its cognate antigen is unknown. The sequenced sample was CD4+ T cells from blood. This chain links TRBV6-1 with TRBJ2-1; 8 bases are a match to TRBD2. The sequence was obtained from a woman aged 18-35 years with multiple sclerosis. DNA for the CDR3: TGTGCCAGCAGTGAGGGGGCGGGGGGACATTACAATGAGCAGTTCTTC. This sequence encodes CASSEGAGGHYNEQFF.